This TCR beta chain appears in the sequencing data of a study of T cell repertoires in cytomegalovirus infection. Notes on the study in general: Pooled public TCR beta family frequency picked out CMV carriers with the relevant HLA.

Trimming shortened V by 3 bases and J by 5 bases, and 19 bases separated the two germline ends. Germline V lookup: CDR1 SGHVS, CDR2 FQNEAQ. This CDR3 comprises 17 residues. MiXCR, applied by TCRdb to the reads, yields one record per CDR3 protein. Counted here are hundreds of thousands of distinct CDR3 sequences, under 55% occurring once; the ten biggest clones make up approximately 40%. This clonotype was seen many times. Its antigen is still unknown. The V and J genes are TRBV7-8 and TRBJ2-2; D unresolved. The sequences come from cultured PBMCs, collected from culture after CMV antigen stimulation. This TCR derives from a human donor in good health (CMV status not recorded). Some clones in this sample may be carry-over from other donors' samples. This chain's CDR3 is CASSFGWGRPRTGELFF. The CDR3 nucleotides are TGTGCCAGCAGCTTCGGTTGGGGAAGACCGAGGACCGGGGAGCTGTTTTTT.